One sample yielded the 10 T cell receptor beta chains listed below, sequenced in a study of T cells after yellow fever vaccination. TCRdb used MiXCR to reprocess the 5' RACE reads, holding one entry per CDR3 protein. Of about 260,000 distinct CDR3 sequences in the sample, approximately 3.8% were seen once. Sequencing was performed on PBMCs, taken 15 days after the yellow fever booster vaccination. Source of these receptors: a man aged 18 to 29 who received the YFV17D yellow fever vaccine.

This clonotype was detected only a few times. The chain links TRBV14 to TRBJ1-6; possible D gene TRBD1, 6 bases. The CDR3 runs to 13 residues. V was clipped by 4 bases and J by 10 bases, with 11 bases between them. The germline gives CDR1 SGHDN, CDR2 FVKESK. The CDR3: CASSPQGQSPLHF. The CDR3 nucleotides read TGTGCCAGCAGCCCACAGGGCCAATCACCCCTCCACTTT.

This clonotype was seen many times. The chain has TRBV5-1 and TRBJ2-6; the D gene is possibly TRBD1 (5 bases). Germline-derived CDR1 and CDR2 are SGHRS and YFSETQ. The CDR3 is 18 residues long. Trimming removed 2 bases at V and 0 bases at J, with 15 bases between. The CDR3 sequence: CASSFHAGLSSGANVLTF. The CDR3 DNA sequence: TGCGCCAGCAGCTTCCATGCAGGGCTGAGCTCTGGGGCCAACGTCCTGACTTTC.

This clonotype was picked up many times. The chain uses TRBV5-6 and TRBJ2-4; 8 bases match TRBD1. Germline-derived CDR1 and CDR2 are SGHDT and YYEEEE. The CDR3 is made up of 13 amino acids. The V gene end was trimmed by 4 bases and the J gene end by 8 bases; junction bases not matched to a gene: 5. CDR3 loop: CASSPDRVDIQYF. The CDR3 coding sequence is TGTGCCAGCAGCCCGGACAGGGTCGACATTCAGTACTTC.

Notes on this clonotype: A much larger clone differs from this one at a single base, so this may be a read error. The CDR3 region has the DNA TGCGCCAGCAGCCACCGGACAGGGACCGGAAACACCATATATTTT. Protein product: CASSHRTGTGNTIYF. The chain is built from TRBV5-1 and TRBJ1-3; TRBD1 matches at 8 bases. Germline CDR1 reads SGHRS; CDR2 reads YFSETQ. The CDR3 length is 15 residues. Germline trimming cut 4 bases from V and 4 bases from J; bases unmatched to any gene: 7.

This clonotype was seen many times. The CDR3 spells CASTPPGPSGNTIYF. CDR3 DNA sequence: TGTGCCAGCACCCCCCCAGGTCCCTCTGGAAACACCATATATTTT. The chain employs TRBV25-1 and TRBJ1-3; unclear D gene. The V gene lost 7 bases and the J gene lost 0 bases, with 13 bases spanning the gap. The CDR3 spans 15 residues. Germline values: CDR1 MGHDK, CDR2 SYGVNS.

The table lists this clonotype with many counts. V gene TRBV5-1 combines with J gene TRBJ2-6; a possible D gene is TRBD2 (5 bases). The CDR3 contains 19 residues. Germline CDR1 SGHRS, CDR2 YFSETQ. V was trimmed by 0 bases and J by 0 bases, leaving 16 bases between them. The CDR3 here is CASSLETAGVLSGANVLTF. The CDR3 DNA is TGCGCCAGCAGCTTGGAGACCGCGGGCGTCCTCTCTGGGGCCAACGTCCTGACTTTC.

Turning to this clonotype: A much more abundant neighbour one base away suggests this may be a read error. The chain is built from TRBV7-9 and TRBJ2-3, with TRBD1 matching 10 bases. CDR1 and CDR2 from the germline V gene are SEHNR and FQNEAQ (reference sequence). The CDR3 loop spans 15 amino acids. The CDR3 DNA reads TGTGCCAGCAGCTTTGGGACAGGGGAGACAGTTACGCAGTATTTT. Translation gives CASSFGTGETVTQYF.

This clonotype has a count of ten or more. The V call is TRBV19, the J call TRBJ2-6; 7 bases match TRBD1. Germline-derived CDR1 and CDR2 are LNHDA and SQIVND (reference sequence). The V segment lost 4 bases and the J segment 4 bases; nucleotides outside the gene matches: 4. This CDR3 region has 15 residues. The CDR3 loop is CASSSPGQGANVLTF. The CDR3 nucleotides are TGTGCCAGTAGTAGCCCGGGACAGGGGGCCAACGTCCTGACTTTC.

This clonotype has at least ten counts. The chain employs TRBV7-2 and TRBJ2-3; 8 bases are shared with TRBD2. The V gene end was trimmed by 3 bases and the J gene end by 1 base; junction bases not matched to a gene: 6. Germline-derived CDR1 and CDR2 are SGHTA and FQGNSA. This CDR3 spans 16 amino acids. As DNA, the CDR3 is TGTGCCAGCAGCTTTGCCGGGACTAGGGGCACAGATACGCAGTATTTT. Translating gives CASSFAGTRGTDTQYF.

This clonotype was observed many times. The chain carries TRBV6-2 or TRBV6-3 and TRBJ2-2; TRBD2 agrees at 9 bases. The CDR3 is 15 residues long. With V trimmed by 7 bases and J by 3 bases, 6 bases remained unmatched. Germline V gene data show CDR1 as MNHEY and CDR2 as SVGEGT. The CDR3 region is CASNRAGGDTGELFF. The CDR3 DNA reads TGTGCCAGCAATCGAGCGGGGGGCGACACCGGGGAGCTGTTTTTT.